The clone carrying this T cell receptor beta chain has ten or more counts. What it recognizes is unknown. CDR3 size: 14 residues. Trimming took 4 bases from V and 0 from J, leaving 9 bases between them. CDR1 and CDR2 (germline): SGHDN, FVKESK. This record belongs to a study of early T cells in non-severe SARS-CoV-2 infection. Study summary: Chains were not paired, and sequencing was done on bulk RNA from unsorted whole blood.

Tagging with unique molecular identifiers was applied to individual cDNA molecules. TCRdb reprocessed the 5' RACE reads with MiXCR, giving one entry per CDR3 protein. The sample has approximately 69,000 distinct CDR3 sequences; 10% to 15% are singletons. Study-wide findings and caveats: VDJdb matches were skewed toward anti-spike CD8 T cell responses.

The chain has TRBV14 and TRBJ1-1; D may be TRBD1 (5 bases). The clonotype was recovered from an adult who was a healthcare worker with PCR-confirmed SARS-CoV-2 infection or an uninfected control (not recorded which). Sequencing used whole blood. This CDR3 reads CASSRWDLNTEAFF. The CDR3 nucleotides are TGTGCCAGCAGCCGCTGGGACCTGAACACTGAAGCTTTCTTT.